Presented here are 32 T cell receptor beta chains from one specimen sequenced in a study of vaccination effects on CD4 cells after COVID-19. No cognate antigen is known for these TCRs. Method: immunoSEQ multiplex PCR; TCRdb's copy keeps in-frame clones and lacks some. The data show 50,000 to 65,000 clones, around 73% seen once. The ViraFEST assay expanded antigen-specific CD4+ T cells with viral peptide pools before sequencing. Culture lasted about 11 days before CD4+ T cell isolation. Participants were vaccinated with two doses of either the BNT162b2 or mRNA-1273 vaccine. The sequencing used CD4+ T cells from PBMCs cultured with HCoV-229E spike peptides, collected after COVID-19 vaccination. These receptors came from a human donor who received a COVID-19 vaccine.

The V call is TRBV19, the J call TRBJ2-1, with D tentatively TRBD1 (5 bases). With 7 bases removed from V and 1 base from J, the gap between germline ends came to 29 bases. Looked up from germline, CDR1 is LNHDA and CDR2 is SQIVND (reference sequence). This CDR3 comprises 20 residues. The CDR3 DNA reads TGTGCCAGTACCACAGGAATCCCGGCAGGCTATCGAATATCCTACAATGAGCAGTTCTTC. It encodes CASTTGIPAGYRISYNEQFF.

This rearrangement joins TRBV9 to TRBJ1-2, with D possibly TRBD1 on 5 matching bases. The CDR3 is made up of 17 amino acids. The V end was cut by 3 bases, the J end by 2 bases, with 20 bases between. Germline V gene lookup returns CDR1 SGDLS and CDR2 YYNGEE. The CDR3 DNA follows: TGTGCCAGCAGCGAGGGAGGTCCGGGACGGACAAACTATGGCTACACCTTC. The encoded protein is CASSEGGPGRTNYGYTF. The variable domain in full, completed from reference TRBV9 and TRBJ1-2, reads DSGVTQTPKHLITATGQRVTLRCSPRSGDLSVYWYQQSLDQGLQFLIQYYNGEERAKGNILERFSAQQFPDLHSELNLSSLELGDSALYFCASSEGGPGRTNYGYTFGSGTRLTVV.

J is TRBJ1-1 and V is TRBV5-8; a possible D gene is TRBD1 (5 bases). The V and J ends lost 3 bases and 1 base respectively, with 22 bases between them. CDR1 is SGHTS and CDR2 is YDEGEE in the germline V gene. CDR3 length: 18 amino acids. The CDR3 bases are TGTGCCAGCAGCTCGATGGTTGGGACCGCAGACAAGAACACTGAAGCTTTCTTT. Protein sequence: CASSSMVGTADKNTEAFF.

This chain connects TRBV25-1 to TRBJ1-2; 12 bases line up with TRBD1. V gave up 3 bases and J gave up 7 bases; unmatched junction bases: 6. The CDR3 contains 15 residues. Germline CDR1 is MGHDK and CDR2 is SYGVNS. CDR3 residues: CASSEGQGALSGYTF. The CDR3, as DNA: TGTGCCAGCAGTGAGGGACAGGGGGCCTTAAGTGGCTACACCTTC.

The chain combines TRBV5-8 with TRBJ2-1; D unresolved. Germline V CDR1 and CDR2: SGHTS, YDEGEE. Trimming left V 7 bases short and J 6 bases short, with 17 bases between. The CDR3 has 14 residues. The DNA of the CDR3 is TGTGCCAGCCCGGATTTCAACCCCGGCAATGAGCAGTTCTTC. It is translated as CASPDFNPGNEQFF.

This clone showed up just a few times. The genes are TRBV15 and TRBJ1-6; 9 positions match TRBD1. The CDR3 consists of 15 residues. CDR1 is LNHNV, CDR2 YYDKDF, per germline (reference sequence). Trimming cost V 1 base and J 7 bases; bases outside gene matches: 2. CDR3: CATSRGQGENSPLHF. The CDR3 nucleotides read TGTGCCACCAGCAGAGGACAGGGGGAAAATTCACCCCTCCACTTT.

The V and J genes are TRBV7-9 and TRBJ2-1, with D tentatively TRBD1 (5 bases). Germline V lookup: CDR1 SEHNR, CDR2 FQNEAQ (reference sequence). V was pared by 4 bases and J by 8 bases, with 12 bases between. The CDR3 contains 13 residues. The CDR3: CASSSSRVHEQFF. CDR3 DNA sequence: TGTGCCAGCAGCTCCTCCAGGGTACATGAGCAGTTCTTC.

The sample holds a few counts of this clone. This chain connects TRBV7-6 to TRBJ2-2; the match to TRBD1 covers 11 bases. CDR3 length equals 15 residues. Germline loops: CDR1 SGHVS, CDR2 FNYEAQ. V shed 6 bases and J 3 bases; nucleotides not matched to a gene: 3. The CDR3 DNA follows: TGTGCCAGCAGGCGGACAGGGGGCGACACCGGGGAGCTGTTTTTT. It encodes CASRRTGGDTGELFF.

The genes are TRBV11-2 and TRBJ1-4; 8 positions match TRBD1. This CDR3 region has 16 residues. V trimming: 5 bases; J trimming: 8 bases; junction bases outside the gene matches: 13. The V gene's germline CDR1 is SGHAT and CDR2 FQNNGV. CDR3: CASSLQGATSWEKLFF. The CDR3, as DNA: TGTGCCAGCAGCCTTCAGGGGGCGACCTCTTGGGAAAAACTGTTTTTT.

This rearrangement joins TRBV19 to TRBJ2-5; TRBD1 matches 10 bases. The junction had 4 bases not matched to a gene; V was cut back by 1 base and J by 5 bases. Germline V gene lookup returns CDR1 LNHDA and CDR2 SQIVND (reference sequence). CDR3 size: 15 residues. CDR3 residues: CASSIGQGATETQYF. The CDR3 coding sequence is TGTGCCAGTAGTATAGGACAGGGGGCTACCGAGACCCAGTACTTC.

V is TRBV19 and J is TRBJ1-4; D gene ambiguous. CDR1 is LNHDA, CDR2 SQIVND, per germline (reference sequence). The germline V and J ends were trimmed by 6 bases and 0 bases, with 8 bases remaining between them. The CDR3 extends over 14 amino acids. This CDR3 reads CASRIQTTNEKLFF. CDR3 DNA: TGTGCCAGTAGGATACAGACAACTAATGAAAAACTGTTTTTT.

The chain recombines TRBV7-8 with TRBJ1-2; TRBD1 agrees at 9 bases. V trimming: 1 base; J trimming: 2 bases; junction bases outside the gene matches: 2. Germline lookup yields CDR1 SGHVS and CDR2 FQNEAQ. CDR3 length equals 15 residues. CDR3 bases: TGTGCCAGCAGCTTAGGAGGGACAGGGAACTATGGCTACACCTTC. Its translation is CASSLGGTGNYGYTF.

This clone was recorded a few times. Here the CDR3 reads CSVEETQYF. The DNA of the CDR3 is TGCAGCGTTGAAGAGACCCAGTACTTC. V and J are TRBV29-1 and TRBJ2-5; no definite D call. Germline V lookup: CDR1 SQVTM, CDR2 ANQGSEA. The CDR3 is 9 amino acids. The V end lost 0 bases, the J end lost 7 bases, and 0 bases lay between the germline ends.

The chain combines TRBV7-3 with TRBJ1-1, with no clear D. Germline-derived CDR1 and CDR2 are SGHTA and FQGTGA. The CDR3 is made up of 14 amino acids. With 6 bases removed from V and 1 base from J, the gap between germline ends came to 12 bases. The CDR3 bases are TGTGCCAGCAGTCCGGGAGCCAGGAACACTGAAGCTTTCTTT. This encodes CASSPGARNTEAFF.

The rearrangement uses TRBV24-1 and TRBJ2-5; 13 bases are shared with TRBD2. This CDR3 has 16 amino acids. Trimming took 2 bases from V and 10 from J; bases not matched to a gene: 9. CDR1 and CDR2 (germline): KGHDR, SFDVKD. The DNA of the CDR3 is TGTGCCACCAGTGATTCTAAGACTAGCGGGGGGACCCACCAGTACTTC. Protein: CATSDSKTSGGTHQYF.

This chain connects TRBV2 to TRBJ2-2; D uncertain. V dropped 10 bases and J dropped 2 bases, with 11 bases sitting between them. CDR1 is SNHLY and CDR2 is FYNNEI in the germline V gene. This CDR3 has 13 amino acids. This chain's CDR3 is CATGGVNTGELFF. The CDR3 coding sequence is TGTGCCACCGGTGGGGTAAACACCGGGGAGCTGTTTTTT.

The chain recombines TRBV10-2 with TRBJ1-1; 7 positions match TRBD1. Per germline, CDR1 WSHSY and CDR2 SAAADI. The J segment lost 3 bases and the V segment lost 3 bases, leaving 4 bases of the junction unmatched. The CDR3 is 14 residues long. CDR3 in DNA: TGCGCCAGCAGTGACCCACAGGGGCACACTGAAGCTTTCTTT. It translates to CASSDPQGHTEAFF.

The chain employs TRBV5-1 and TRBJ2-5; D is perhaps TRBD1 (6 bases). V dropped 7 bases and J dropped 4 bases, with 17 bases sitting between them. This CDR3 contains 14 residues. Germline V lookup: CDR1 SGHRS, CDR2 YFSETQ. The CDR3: CASRKDTGLETQYF. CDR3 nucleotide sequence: TGCGCCAGCCGAAAAGACACAGGGTTAGAGACCCAGTACTTC. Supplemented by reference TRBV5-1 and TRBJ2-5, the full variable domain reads KAGVTQTPRYLIKTRGQQVTLSCSPISGHRSVSWYQQTPGQGLQFLFEYFSETQRNKGNFPGRFSGRQFSNSRSEMNVSTLELGDSALYLCASRKDTGLETQYFGPGTRLLVL.

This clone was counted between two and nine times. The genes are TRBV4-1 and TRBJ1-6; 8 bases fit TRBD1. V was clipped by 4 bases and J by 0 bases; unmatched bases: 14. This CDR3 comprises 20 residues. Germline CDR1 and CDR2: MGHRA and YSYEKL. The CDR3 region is CASSPRQGITRGSYNSPLHF. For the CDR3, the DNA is TGCGCCAGCAGCCCCAGACAGGGGATCACCCGGGGCTCCTATAATTCACCCCTCCACTTT.

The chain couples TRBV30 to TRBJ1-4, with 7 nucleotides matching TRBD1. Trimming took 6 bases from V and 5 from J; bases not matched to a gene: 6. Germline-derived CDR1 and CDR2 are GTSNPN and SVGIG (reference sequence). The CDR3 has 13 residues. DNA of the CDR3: TGTGCCTGCGCGGGACAGATAAATGAAAAACTGTTTTTT. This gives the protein CACAGQINEKLFF.

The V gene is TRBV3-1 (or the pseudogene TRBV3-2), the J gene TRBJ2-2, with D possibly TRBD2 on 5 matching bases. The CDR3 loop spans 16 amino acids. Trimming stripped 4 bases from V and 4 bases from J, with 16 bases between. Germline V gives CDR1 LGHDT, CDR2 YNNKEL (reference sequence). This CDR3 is CASSPLEGWVTGELFF. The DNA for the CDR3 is TGTGCCAGCAGCCCCCTCGAGGGTTGGGTCACCGGGGAGCTGTTTTTT.

DNA of the CDR3: TGTGCCAGCAGCCAGGACTTAGGGACAGATAGCAATCAGCCCCAGCATTTT. Protein: CASSQDLGTDSNQPQHF. The chain employs TRBV3-1 (or the pseudogene TRBV3-2) and TRBJ1-5, with TRBD1 matching over 7 bases. This CDR3 has 17 amino acids. Germline V gene lookup returns CDR1 LGHDT and CDR2 YNNKEL (reference sequence). Trimming cost V 3 bases and J 0 bases; bases outside gene matches: 8.

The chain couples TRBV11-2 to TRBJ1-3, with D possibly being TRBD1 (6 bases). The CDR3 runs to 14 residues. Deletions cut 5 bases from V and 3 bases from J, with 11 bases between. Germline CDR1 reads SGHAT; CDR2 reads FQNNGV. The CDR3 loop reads CASSPWTVGNTIYF. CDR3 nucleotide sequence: TGTGCCAGCAGCCCGTGGACAGTTGGAAACACCATATATTTT.

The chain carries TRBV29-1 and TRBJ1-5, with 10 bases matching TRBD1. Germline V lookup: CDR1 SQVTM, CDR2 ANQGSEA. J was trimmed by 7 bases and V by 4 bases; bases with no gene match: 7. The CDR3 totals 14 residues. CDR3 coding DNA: TGCAGCGTTGCGACCGGGACAGGGGACCAGCCCCAGCATTTT. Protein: CSVATGTGDQPQHF. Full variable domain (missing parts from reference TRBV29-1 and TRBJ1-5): SAVISQKPSRDICQRGTSLTIQCQVDSQVTMMFWYRQQPGQSLTLIATANQGSEATYESGFVIDKFPISRPNLTFSTLTVSNMSPEDSSIYLCSVATGTGDQPQHFGDGTRLSIL.

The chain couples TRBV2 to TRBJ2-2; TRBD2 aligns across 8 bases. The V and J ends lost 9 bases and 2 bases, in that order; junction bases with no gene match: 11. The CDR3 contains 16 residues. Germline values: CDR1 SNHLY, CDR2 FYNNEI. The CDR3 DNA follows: TGTGCCAGAGCTCTCACTAGCGGAAGAAACACCGGGGAGCTGTTTTTT. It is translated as CARALTSGRNTGELFF.

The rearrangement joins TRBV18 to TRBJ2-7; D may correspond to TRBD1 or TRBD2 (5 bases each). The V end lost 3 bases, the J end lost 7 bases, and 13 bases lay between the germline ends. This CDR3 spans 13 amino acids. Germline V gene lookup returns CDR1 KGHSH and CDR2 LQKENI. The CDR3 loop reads CASSPQGTGEQYV. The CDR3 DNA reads TGTGCCAGCTCACCCCAGGGTACGGGGGAGCAGTACGTC.

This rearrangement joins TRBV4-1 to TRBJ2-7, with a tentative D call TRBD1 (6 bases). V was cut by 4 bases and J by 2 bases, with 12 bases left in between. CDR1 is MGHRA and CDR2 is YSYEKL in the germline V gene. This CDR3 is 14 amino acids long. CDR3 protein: CASSRTAATYEQYV. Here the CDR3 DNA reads TGCGCCAGCAGCCGGACAGCTGCCACCTACGAGCAGTACGTC.

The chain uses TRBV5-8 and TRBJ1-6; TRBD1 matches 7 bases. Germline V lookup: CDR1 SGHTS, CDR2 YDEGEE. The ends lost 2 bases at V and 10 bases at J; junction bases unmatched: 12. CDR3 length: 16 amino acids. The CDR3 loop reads CASSLTGVDPKSPLHF. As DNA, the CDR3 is TGTGCCAGCAGCTTAACAGGGGTTGACCCAAAGTCACCCCTCCACTTT.

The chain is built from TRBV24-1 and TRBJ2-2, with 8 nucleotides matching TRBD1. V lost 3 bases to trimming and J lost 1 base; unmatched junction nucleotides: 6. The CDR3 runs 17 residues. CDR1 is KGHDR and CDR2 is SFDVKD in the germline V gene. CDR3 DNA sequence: TGTGCCACCAGTGATCGGGACAGGCGAAGGAACACCGGGGAGCTGTTTTTT. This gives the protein CATSDRDRRRNTGELFF.

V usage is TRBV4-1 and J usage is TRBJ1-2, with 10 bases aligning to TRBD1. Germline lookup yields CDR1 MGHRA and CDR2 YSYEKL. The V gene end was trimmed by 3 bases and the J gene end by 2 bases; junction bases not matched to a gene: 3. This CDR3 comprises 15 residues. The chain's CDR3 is CASSQTDRGNYGYTF. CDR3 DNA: TGCGCCAGCAGCCAGACGGACAGGGGGAACTATGGCTACACCTTC.

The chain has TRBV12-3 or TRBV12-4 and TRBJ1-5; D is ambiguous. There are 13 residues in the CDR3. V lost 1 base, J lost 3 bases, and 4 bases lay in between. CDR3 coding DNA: TGTGCCAGCAGTTTAGGGTTCAATCAGCCCCAGCATTTT. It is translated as CASSLGFNQPQHF.

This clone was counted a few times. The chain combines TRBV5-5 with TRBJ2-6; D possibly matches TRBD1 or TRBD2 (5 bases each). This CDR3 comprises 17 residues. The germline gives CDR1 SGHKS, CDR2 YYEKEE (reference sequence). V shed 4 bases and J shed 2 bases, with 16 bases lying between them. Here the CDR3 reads CASSGLGVFTGANVLTF. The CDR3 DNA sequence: TGTGCCAGCAGCGGCTTGGGGGTATTCACTGGGGCCAACGTCCTGACTTTC.